This record looks at one T cell receptor (beta chain) sequence and its context. Profiling relied on immunoSEQ multiplex PCR, and the TCRdb table lists in-frame clones only, not all of them. The sample holds about 82,000 clones, about 81% seen once. These data belong to a study of PD-L1 blockade in urothelial cancer. Trimming at V came to 4 bases and at J to 6 bases, leaving 16 bases not matched to a gene. Germline CDR1 SGDLS, CDR2 YYNGEE. This CDR3 contains 18 residues. J is TRBJ2-1 and V is TRBV9; 10 bases line up with TRBD2. The sequence was obtained from a man between 65 and 80 years old with urothelial cancer. The material sequenced was PBMCs, taken around atezolizumab (anti-PD-L1) treatment. CDR3 region: CASSPYATSGRAANEQFF. In DNA form, the CDR3 reads TGTGCCAGCAGCCCGTATGCTACAAGCGGGAGGGCCGCCAATGAGCAGTTCTTC.